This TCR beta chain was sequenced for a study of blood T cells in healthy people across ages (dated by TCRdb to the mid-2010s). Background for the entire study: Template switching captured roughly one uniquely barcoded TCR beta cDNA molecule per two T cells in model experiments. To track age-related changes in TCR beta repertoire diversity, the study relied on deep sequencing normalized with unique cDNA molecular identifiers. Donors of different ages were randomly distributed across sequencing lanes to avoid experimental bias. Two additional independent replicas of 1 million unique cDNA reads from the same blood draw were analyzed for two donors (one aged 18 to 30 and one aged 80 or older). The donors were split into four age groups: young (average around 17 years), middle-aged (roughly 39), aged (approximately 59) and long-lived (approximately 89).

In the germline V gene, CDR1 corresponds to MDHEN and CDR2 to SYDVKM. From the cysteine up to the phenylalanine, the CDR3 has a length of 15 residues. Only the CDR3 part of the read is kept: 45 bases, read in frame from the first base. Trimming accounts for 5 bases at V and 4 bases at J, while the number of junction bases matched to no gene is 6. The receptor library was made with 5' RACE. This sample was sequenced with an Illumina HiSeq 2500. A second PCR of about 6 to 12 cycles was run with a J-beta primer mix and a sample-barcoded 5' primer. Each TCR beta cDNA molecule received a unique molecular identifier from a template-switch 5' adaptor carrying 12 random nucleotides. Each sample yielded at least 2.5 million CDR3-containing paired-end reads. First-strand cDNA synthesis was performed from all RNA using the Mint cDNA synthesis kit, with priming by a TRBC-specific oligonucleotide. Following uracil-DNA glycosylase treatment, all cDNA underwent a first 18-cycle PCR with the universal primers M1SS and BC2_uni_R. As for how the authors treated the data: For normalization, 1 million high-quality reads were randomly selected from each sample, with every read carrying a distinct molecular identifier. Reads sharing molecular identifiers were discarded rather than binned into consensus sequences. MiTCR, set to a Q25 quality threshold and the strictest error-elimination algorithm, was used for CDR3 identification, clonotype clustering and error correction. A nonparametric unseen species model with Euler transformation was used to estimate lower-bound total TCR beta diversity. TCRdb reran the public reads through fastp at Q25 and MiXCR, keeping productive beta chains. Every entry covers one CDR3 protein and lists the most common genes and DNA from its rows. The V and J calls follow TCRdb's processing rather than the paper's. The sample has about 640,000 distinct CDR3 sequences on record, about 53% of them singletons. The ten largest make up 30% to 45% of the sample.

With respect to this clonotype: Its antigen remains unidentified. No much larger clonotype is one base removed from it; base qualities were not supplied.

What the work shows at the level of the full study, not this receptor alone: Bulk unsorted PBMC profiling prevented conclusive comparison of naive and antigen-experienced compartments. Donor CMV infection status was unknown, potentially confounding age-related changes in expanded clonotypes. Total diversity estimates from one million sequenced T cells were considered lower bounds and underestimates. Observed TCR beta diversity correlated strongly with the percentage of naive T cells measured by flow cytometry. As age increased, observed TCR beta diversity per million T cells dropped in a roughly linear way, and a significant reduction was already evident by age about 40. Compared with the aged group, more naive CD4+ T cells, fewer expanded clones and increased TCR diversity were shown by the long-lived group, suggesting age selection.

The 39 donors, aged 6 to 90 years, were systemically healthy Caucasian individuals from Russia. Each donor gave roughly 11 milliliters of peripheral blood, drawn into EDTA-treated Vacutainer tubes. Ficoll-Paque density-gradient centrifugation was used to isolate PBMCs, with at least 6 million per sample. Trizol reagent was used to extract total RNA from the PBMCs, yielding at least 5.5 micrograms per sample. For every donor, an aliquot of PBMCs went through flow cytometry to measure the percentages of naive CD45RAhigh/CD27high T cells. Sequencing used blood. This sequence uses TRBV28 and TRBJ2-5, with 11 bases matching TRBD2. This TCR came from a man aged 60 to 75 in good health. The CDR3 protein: CASSPGTSGRETQYF. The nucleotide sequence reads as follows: TGTGCCAGCAGTCCCGGGACTAGCGGTAGAGAGACCCAGTACTTC.